This record looks at one T cell receptor beta chain sequence and its context. The germline CDR1 and CDR2 sequences are SNHLY and FYNNEI. V was cut by 3 bases and J by 1 base, with 12 bases left in between. This CDR3 comprises 15 residues. Living in 24 US areas, the participants were between about 18 and 100 years of age. Cohorts were determined from participant-reported clinical history. The data originate from a study of blood T cell repertoires in COVID-19. Study overall: Researchers got acute and convalescent COVID-19 samples from the United States, Italy and Spain. PBMCs, B-cell-depleted T cells, or T cells were the source of the cDNA or gDNA that made up the material.

Only in-frame clones appear in the TCRdb table, and some are missing; sequencing was by immunoSEQ multiplex PCR. The sample includes under 250,000 clones, approximately 84% of them seen just once. V usage is TRBV2 and J usage is TRBJ1-1; D is possibly TRBD1 (6 bases). The source material was PBMCs or T cells enriched from blood (not recorded which). The origin of this receptor is a man in his fifties or sixties who had recovered from COVID-19. CDR3 bases: TGTGCCAGCAGTGATATTTGGGGGCCGAACACTGAAGCTTTCTTT. Residues: CASSDIWGPNTEAFF. Based on the CDR3 plus reference TRBV2 and TRBJ1-1, the full variable domain is EPEVTQTPSHQVTQMGQEVILRCVPISNHLYFYWYRQILGQKVEFLVSFYNNEISEKSEIFDDQFSVERPDGSNFTLKIRSTKLEDSAMYFCASSDIWGPNTEAFFGQGTRLTVV.